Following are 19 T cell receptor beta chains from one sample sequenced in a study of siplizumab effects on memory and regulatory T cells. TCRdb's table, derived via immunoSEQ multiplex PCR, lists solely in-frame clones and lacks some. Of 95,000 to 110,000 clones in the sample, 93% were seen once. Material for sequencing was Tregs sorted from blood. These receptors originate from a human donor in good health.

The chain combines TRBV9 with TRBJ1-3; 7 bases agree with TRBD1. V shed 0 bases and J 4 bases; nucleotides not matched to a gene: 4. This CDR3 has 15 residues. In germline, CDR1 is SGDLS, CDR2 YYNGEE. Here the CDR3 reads CASSVEGGAGNTIYF. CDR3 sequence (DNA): TGTGCCAGCAGCGTAGAAGGGGGCGCGGGAAACACCATATATTTT.

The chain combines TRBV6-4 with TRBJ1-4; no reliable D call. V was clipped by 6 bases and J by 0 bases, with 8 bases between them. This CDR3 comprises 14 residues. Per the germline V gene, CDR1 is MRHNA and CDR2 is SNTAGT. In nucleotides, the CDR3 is TGTGCCAGCAGGGTGGGGACAACTAATGAAAAACTGTTTTTT. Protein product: CASRVGTTNEKLFF.

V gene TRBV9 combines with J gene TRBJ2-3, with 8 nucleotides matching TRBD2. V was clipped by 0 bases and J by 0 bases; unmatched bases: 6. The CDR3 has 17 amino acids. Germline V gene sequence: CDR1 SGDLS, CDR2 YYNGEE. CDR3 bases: TGTGCCAGCAGCGTAGTCTCCAGCGGGAGCAGCACAGATACGCAGTATTTT. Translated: CASSVVSSGSSTDTQYF.

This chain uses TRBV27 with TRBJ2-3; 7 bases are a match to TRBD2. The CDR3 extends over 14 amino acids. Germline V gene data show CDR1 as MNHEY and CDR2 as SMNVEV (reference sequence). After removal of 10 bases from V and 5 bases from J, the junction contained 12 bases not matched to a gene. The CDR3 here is CATGRAGLRDTQYF. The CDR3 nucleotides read TGTGCCACCGGAAGAGCGGGGTTGAGAGATACGCAGTATTTT.

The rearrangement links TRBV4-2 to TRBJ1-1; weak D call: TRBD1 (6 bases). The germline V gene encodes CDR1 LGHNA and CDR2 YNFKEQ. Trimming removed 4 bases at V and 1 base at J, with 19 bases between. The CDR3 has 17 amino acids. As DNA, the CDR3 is TGTGCCAGCAGCCTAAGGGGAGCCAGGGGAACGAACACTGAAGCTTTCTTT. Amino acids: CASSLRGARGTNTEAFF.

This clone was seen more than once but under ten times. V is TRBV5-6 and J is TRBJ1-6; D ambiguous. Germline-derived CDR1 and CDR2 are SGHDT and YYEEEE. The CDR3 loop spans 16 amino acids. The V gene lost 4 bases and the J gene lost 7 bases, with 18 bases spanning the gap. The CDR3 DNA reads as TGTGCCAGCAGCGCACAGATTCAGGTCCGGAATTCACCCCTCCACTTT. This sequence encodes CASSAQIQVRNSPLHF.

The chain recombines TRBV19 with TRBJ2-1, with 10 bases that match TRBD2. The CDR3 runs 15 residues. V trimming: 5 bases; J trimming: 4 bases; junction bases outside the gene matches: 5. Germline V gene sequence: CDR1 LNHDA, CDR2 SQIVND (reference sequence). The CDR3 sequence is CASSGGLAQYNEQFF. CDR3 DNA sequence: TGTGCCAGTAGTGGGGGACTAGCGCAATACAATGAGCAGTTCTTC. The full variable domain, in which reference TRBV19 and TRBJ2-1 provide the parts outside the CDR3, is DGGITQSPKYLFRKEGQNVTLSCEQNLNHDAMYWYRQDPGQGLRLIYYSQIVNDFQKGDIAEGYSVSREKKESFPLTVTSAQKNPTAFYLCASSGGLAQYNEQFFGPGTRLTVL.

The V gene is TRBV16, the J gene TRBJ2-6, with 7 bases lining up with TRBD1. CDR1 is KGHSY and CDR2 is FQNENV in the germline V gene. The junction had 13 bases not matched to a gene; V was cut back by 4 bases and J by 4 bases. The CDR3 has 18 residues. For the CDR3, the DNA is TGTGCCAGCAGCCGACAGGGTACAACATTCGCCGGGGCCAACGTCCTGACTTTC. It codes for CASSRQGTTFAGANVLTF.

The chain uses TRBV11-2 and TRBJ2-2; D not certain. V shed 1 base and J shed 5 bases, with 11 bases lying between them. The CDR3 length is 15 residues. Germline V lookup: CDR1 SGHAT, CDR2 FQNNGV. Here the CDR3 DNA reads TGTGCCAGCAGCTTAGGCCTAGTCGAGACCGGGGAGCTGTTTTTT. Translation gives CASSLGLVETGELFF.

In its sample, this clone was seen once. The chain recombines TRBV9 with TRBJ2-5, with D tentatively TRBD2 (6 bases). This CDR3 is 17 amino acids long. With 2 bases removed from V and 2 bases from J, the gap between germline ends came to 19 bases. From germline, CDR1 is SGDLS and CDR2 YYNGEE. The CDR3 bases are TGTGCCAGCAGCGTGAGAGGGCTAGTGGGGGGACAAGAGACCCAGTACTTC. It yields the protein CASSVRGLVGGQETQYF.

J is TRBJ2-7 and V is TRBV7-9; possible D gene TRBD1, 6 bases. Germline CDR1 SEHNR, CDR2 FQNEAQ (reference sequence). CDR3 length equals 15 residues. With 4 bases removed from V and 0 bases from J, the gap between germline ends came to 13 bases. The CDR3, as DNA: TGTGCCAGCAGCTCCGGTCAGGGGAACTCCTACGAGCAGTACTTC. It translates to CASSSGQGNSYEQYF.

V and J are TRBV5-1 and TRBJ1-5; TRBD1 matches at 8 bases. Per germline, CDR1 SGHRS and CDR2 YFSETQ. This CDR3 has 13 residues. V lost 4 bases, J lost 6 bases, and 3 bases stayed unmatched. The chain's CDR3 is CASSADRGQPQHF. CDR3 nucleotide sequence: TGCGCCAGCAGCGCCGACAGGGGTCAGCCCCAGCATTTT. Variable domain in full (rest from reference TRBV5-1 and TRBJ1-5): KAGVTQTPRYLIKTRGQQVTLSCSPISGHRSVSWYQQTPGQGLQFLFEYFSETQRNKGNFPGRFSGRQFSNSRSEMNVSTLELGDSALYLCASSADRGQPQHFGDGTRLSIL.

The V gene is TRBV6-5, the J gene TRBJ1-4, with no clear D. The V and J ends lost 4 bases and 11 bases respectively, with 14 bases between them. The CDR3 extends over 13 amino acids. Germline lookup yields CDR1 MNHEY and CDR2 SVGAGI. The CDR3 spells CASSSLGRRKLFF. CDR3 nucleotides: TGTGCCAGCAGTTCCCTAGGCAGGAGGAAACTGTTTTTT.

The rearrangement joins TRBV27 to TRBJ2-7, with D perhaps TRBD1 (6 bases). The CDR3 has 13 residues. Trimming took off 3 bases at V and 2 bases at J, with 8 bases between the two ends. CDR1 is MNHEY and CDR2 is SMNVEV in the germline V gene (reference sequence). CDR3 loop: CASSFAGAYEQYF. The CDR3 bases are TGTGCCAGCAGTTTTGCAGGGGCCTACGAGCAGTACTTC.

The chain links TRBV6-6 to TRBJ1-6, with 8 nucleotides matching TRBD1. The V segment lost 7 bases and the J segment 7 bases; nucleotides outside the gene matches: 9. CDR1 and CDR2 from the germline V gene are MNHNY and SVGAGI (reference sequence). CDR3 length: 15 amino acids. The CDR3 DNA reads TGTGCCAGCACCTCTTGGACAGGGACAAATTCACCCCTCCACTTT. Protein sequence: CASTSWTGTNSPLHF.

CDR3 protein: CASSLSRPAEAFF. The CDR3 nucleotides read TGTGCCAGCAGCTTGTCCAGGCCGGCTGAAGCTTTCTTT. The rearrangement uses TRBV5-8 and TRBJ1-1; the D is unclear. V lost 1 base and J lost 6, with 10 bases in between. Germline CDR1 SGHTS, CDR2 YDEGEE. CDR3 length: 13 residues.

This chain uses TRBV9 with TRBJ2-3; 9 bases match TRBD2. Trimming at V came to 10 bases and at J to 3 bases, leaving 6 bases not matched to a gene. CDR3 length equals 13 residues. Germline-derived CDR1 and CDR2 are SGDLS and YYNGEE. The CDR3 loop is CASNLAGTDTQYF. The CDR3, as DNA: TGTGCCTCGAACCTAGCGGGAACAGATACGCAGTATTTT.

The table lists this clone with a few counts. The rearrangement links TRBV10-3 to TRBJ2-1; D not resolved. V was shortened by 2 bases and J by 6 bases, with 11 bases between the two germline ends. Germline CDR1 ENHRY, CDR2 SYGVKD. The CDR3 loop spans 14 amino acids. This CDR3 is CAISEGYTVNEQFF. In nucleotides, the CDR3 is TGTGCCATCAGTGAGGGGTATACGGTCAATGAGCAGTTCTTC.

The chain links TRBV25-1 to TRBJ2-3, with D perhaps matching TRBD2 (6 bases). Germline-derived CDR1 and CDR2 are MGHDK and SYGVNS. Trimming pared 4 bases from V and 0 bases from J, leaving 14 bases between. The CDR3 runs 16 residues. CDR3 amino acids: CASSGGDNWSTDTQYF. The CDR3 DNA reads TGTGCCAGCAGTGGGGGGGATAACTGGAGCACAGATACGCAGTATTTT.